This TCR beta chain was identified in a study of CXCR3-negative and CXCR3-positive naive CD8 T cells. The libraries of TRB cDNA were prepared using 5' RACE with UMI labels. TCRdb re-called the 5' RACE reads and shows each CDR3 protein once, DNA omitted. In all, the sample yields 60,000 or so distinct CDR3 sequences. Germline assignment: CDR1 WSHSY and CDR2 SAAADI. CDR3 length: 13 amino acids. J is TRBJ1-1 and V is TRBV10-2. The TCR comes from a human donor in good health. Some clones in this sample may be carry-over from other donors' samples. The sequencing sample was made of memory CD8+ T cells from blood. CDR3 protein: CASQVQVNQEAFF.